The sequence of this T cell receptor beta chain was determined in a study of cytomegalovirus exposure and HLA in healthy donors. From germline, CDR1 is SGHDT and CDR2 YYEEEE. The length of the CDR3 is 14 residues. In nominal health when sampled, donors likely had unrecorded immune exposures nonetheless. 13 Jbeta primers and 60 Vbeta primers were used for the PCR. The table came from immunoSEQ multiplex PCR; TCRdb's copy has only in-frame clones and leaves some out. There are tens of thousands of clones in the sample; under 70% occur only once, and around 5% lies in the top ten. Material: PBMCs. The chain has TRBV5-6 and TRBJ2-5; the D gene is possibly TRBD1 (5 bases). The J call may be in error: the DNA end matches TRBJ2-7 better. The receptor's source is a man between 25 and 39 years old in good health and CMV-seropositive. DNA for the CDR3: TGTGCCAGCAGCTTGTTTGCAGGGAAGAGCGAGCAGTACTTC. Residues: CASSLFAGKSEQYF.